This T cell receptor beta chain emerged from a study of regulatory T cells in long-lasting Graves disease. At the level of the study: Graves' patients (newly diagnosed) had been on antithyroid drugs under 3 months.

Sample time point: newly diagnosed GD, antithyroid drugs for less than 3 months. The authors made the TCR library using RNA they extracted from PBMCs. Graves' disease diagnosis followed American Thyroid Association guidelines. HTBI primers from iRepertoire and Arm-PCR of CDR3 regions yielded the TCR beta libraries. Via MiXCR, TCRdb re-called the multiplex PCR reads, giving one row per CDR3 protein. The data contain about 460,000 distinct CDR3 sequences, 12% to 15% of them singletons. The CDR3 spans 14 amino acids, including both terminal residues. Germline V gene lookup returns CDR1 MDHEN and CDR2 SYDVKM. Of note for this clonotype: This is likely a read error, given that the CDR3 carries no conserved phenylalanine or tryptophan at its end. Because the CDR3's place on the DNA is in doubt, the DNA is left out and the CDR3 is given as listed by TCRdb.

In addition, the sample was reused for a study of T cells in Graves' hyperthyroidism and ophthalmopathy. That work adds: When the TCR CDR3 underwent first-round RT-PCR, the HTBI primer set was used.

The chain joins TRBV28 to TRBJ2-7; the table's TRBD2 call for D was not verified on the DNA. This specimen was peripheral blood mononuclear cells (PBMCs), taken at new diagnosis, from a patient treated with antithyroid drugs. The TCR comes from a woman aged 45-65 years with Graves disease. This chain's CDR3 is CASSTLGPTYEQHL.